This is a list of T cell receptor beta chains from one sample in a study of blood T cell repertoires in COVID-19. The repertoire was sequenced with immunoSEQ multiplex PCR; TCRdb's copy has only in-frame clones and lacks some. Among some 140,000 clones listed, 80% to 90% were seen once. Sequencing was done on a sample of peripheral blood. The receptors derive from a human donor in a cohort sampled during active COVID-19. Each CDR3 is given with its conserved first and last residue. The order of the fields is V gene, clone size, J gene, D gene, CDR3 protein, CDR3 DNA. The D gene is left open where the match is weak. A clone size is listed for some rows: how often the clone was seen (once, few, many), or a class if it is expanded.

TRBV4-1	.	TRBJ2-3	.	CASSQDATPADTQYF	TGCGCCAGCAGCCAAGACGCTACCCCCGCAGATACGCAGTATTTT
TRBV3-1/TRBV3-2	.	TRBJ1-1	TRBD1	CASSPLRDSEAFF	TGTGCCAGCAGCCCCCTAAGGGACAGTGAAGCTTTCTTT
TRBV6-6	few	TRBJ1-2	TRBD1	CASSYETGGYGYTF	TGTGCCAGCAGTTACGAAACAGGGGGGTATGGCTACACCTTC
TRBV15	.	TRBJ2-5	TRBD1	CATSRRGQGEETQYF	TGTGCCACCAGCAGACGGGGACAGGGCGAAGAGACCCAGTACTTC
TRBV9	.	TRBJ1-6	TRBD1	CASSAETGNSPLHF	TGTGCCAGCAGCGCTGAGACAGGGAATTCACCCCTCCACTTT
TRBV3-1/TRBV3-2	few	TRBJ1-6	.	CASSQDGAAPLHF	TGTGCCAGCAGCCAAGATGGGGCCGCACCCCTCCACTTT
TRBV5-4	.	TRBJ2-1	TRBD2	CASSLAGGKPHEQFF	TGTGCCAGCAGCTTGGCGGGGGGGAAACCCCATGAGCAGTTCTTC
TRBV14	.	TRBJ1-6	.	CASSQVRGSNPSPLHF	TGTGCCAGCAGCCAAGTGAGGGGGTCCAATCCTTCACCCCTCCACTTT
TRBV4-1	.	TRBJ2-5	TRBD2	CASSHKASGGPRETQYF	TGCGCCAGCAGCCACAAGGCTAGCGGGGGGCCCCGAGAGACCCAGTACTTC
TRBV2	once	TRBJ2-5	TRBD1	CASSVTPGQGKETQYF	TGTGCCAGCAGTGTCACACCGGGACAGGGGAAAGAGACCCAGTACTTC
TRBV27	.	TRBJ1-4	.	CASRPAGAFEKLFF	TGTGCCAGCAGACCGGCGGGGGCTTTTGAAAAACTGTTTTTT
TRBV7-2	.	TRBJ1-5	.	CASSFPGSGNQPQHF	TGTGCCAGCAGCTTCCCGGGGTCGGGCAATCAGCCCCAGCATTTT
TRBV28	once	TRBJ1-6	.	CVSSLNGSPLHF	TGTGTCAGCAGTTTAAACGGTTCACCCCTCCACTTT
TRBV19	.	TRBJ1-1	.	CASSMGRNTEAFF	TGTGCCAGTAGTATGGGGCGGAACACTGAAGCTTTCTTT
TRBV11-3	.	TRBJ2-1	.	CASSLQGNEQFF	TGTGCCAGCAGCTTACAGGGCAATGAGCAGTTCTTC
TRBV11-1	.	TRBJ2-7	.	CASSLGRLLSYEQYF	TGTGCCAGCAGCTTAGGACGGCTACTAAGCTACGAGCAGTACTTC
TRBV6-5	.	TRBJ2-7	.	CASSYSRDKVYEQYF	TGTGCCAGCAGTTACTCACGGGACAAAGTCTACGAGCAGTACTTC
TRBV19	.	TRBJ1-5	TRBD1	CASSDAGTGDQPQHF	TGTGCCAGTAGCGACGCCGGGACAGGGGATCAGCCCCAGCATTTT
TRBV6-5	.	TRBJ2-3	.	CASSYSNTDTQYF	TGTGCCAGCAGTTACTCTAACACAGATACGCAGTATTTT
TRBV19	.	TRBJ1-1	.	CASSITGPGSEAFF	TGTGCCAGTAGTATCACAGGGCCTGGGTCTGAAGCTTTCTTT
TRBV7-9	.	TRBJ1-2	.	CASSLQGGYTF	TGTGCCAGCAGCTTACAGGGCGGCTACACCTTC
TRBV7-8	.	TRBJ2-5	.	CASSLAIKGGQETQYF	TGTGCCAGCAGCTTAGCGATTAAGGGAGGTCAAGAGACCCAGTACTTC
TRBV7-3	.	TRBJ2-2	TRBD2	CASSTHPPGLAGAGTGELFF	TGTGCCAGCAGCACTCACCCGCCGGGACTAGCGGGGGCAGGCACCGGGGAGCTGTTTTTT
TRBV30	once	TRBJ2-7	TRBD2	CAWSVRSGVYEQYF	TGTGCCTGGAGTGTACGTAGCGGGGTTTACGAGCAGTACTTC
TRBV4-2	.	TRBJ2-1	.	CASSQGDSDYNEQFF	TGTGCCAGCAGCCAAGGGGATAGCGACTACAATGAGCAGTTCTTC
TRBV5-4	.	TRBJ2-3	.	CASSSSLQADTQYF	TGTGCCAGCAGCTCCTCCCTCCAGGCCGATACGCAGTATTTT
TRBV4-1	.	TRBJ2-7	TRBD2	CASSQDPSGGRAYEQYF	TGCGCCAGCAGCCAAGATCCTAGCGGGGGCCGAGCCTACGAGCAGTACTTC
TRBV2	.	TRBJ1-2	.	CASRWGRDSRGYTF	TGTGCCAGCAGGTGGGGACGGGACTCTCGAGGCTACACCTTC
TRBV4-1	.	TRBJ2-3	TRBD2	CASSPLGIAGGNTDTQYF	TGCGCCAGCAGCCCTCTGGGGATAGCGGGGGGGAACACAGATACGCAGTATTTT
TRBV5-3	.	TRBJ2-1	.	CAPTGAGASENYNEQFF	TGTGCCCCCACGGGGGCGGGGGCATCTGAAAACTACAATGAGCAGTTCTTC
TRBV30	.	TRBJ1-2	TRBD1	CACYGPAPGTGYGYTF	TGTGCCTGTTACGGACCCGCCCCCGGGACAGGTTATGGCTACACCTTC
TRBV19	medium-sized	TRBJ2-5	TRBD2	CASSTEAGEETQYF	TGTGCCAGTAGTACCGAAGCGGGGGAAGAGACCCAGTACTTC
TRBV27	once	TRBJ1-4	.	CASSLSGGTNEKLFF	TGTGCCAGCAGTTTATCAGGGGGAACTAATGAAAAACTGTTTTTT
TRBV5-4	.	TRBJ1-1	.	CASRLSQGNTEAFF	TGTGCCAGCAGGTTGAGTCAGGGGAACACTGAAGCTTTCTTT
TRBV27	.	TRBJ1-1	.	CASSLGGFTEAFF	TGTGCCAGCAGTTTAGGGGGCTTCACTGAAGCTTTCTTT
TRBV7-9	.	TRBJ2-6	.	CASSSRGSPSGANVLTF	TGTGCCAGCAGCTCCCGCGGCAGCCCCTCTGGGGCCAACGTCCTGACTTTC
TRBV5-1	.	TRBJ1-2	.	CASSEDSPVYGYTF	TGCGCCAGCAGCGAGGACAGTCCTGTGTATGGCTACACCTTC
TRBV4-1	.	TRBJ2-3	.	CASSQDRNGANTDTQYF	TGCGCCAGCAGCCAAGATAGAAACGGAGCTAACACAGATACGCAGTATTTT
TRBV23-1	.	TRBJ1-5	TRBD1	CASSQLRDPHRGQPQHF	TGCGCCAGCAGTCAACTCCGCGACCCCCACAGGGGACAGCCCCAGCATTTT
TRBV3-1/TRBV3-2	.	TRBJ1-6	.	CASSQTRDTLHF	TGTGCCAGCAGCCAGACCAGGGATACCCTCCACTTT
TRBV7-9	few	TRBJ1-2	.	CASTTPGGGNYGYTF	TGTGCCAGCACCACCCCGGGGGGTGGTAACTATGGCTACACCTTC
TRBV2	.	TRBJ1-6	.	CASRVQGDSPLHF	TGTGCCAGCAGAGTACAGGGCGATTCACCCCTCCACTTT
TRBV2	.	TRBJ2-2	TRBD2	CASEETGGRTGELFF	TGTGCCAGCGAGGAGACGGGGGGGCGGACCGGGGAGCTGTTTTTT
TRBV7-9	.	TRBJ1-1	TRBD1	CASSPAQGAYTEAFF	TGTGCCAGCAGCCCAGCACAGGGGGCTTATACTGAAGCTTTCTTT
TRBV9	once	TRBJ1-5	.	CASSAGSLGNQPQHF	TGTGCCAGCAGCGCCGGGTCCTTGGGCAATCAGCCCCAGCATTTT
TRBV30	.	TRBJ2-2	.	CAWSVARGNTGELFF	TGTGCCTGGAGTGTAGCCAGGGGCAACACCGGGGAGCTGTTTTTT
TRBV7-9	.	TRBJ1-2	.	CASSLGQNYGYTF	TGTGCCAGCAGCCTCGGACAGAACTATGGCTACACCTTC
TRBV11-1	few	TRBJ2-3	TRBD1	CASSPDGGQGRDTQYF	TGTGCCAGCAGCCCCGATGGCGGACAGGGGAGAGATACGCAGTATTTT
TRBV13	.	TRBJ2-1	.	CASSAQGNEQFF	TGTGCCAGCAGCGCCCAGGGTAATGAGCAGTTCTTC
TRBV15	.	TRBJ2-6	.	CATSQAGANVLTF	TGTGCCACCAGTCAGGCTGGGGCCAACGTCCTGACTTTC
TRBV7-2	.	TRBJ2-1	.	CASSLMYRAHNEQFF	TGTGCCAGCAGCCTAATGTACAGGGCCCACAATGAGCAGTTCTTC
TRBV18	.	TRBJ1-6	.	CASSPSGGLNSPLHF	TGTGCCAGCTCACCGAGTGGTGGACTGAATTCACCCCTCCACTTT
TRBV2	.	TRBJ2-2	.	CASIIDFGVPGELFF	TGTGCCAGCATTATAGATTTCGGGGTGCCCGGGGAGCTGTTTTTT
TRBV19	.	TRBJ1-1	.	CASSSTAGTEAFF	TGTGCCAGTAGTTCTACAGCTGGGACTGAAGCTTTCTTT
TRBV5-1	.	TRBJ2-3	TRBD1	CASSLAGQGASDTQYF	TGCGCCAGCAGCTTGGCTGGTCAGGGGGCATCAGATACGCAGTATTTT
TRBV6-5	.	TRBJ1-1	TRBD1	CASSYRTGRNTEAFF	TGTGCCAGCAGTTACCGGACAGGGAGGAACACTGAAGCTTTCTTT
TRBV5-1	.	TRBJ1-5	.	CASSLDRVYQPQHF	TGCGCCAGCAGCTTGGACAGGGTCTATCAGCCCCAGCATTTT
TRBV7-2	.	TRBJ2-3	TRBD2	CASSSASGAADTQYF	TGTGCCAGCAGCTCGGCTAGCGGGGCCGCAGATACGCAGTATTTT
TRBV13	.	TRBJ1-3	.	CASRIFEAMGGDTIYF	TGTGCCAGCAGAATCTTTGAAGCTATGGGGGGGGACACCATATATTTT